The clone carrying this T cell receptor (beta chain) was recorded a few times. Sample time point: cycle 4 day 1 (C4D1), after less than seven weeks of nivolumab. All patients relapsed after autologous stem cell transplantation, and brentuximab vedotin exposure varied. Magnetic negative selection was used to purify CD4+ T cells from thawed PBMCs. V lost 7 bases, J lost 1 base, and 11 bases lay in between. Germline CDR1 and CDR2: ENHRY and SYGVKD. This CDR3 has 14 amino acids. The data belong to a study of PD-1 blockade in classical Hodgkin lymphoma. In the study overall: The nivolumab dose that patients received was 3 mg/kg, given intravenously every 2 weeks.

Produced via immunoSEQ multiplex PCR; TCRdb's table is partial and in-frame only. The sample lists fewer than 13,000 clones; roughly 88% were seen once. The chain links TRBV10-3 to TRBJ2-1, with D possibly being TRBD1 (5 bases). The sample here was CD4+ T cells from blood, taken before the fourth cycle of nivolumab. The receptor comes from a human donor with classical Hodgkin lymphoma. CDR3 nucleotides: TGTGCCATCACCCGGCAGGGTTCCTACAATGAGCAGTTCTTC. Protein product: CAITRQGSYNEQFF.